This T cell receptor (beta chain) is from a study of cytomegalovirus exposure and HLA in healthy donors. Germline values: CDR1 SGHNT, CDR2 YYREEE (reference sequence). V dropped 4 bases and J dropped 0 bases, with 15 bases sitting between them. This CDR3 region has 16 residues. In the PCR, 60 Vbeta and 13 Jbeta primers were used. Data came from immunoSEQ multiplex PCR; TCRdb stores just in-frame clones and leaves some out. The table lists under 35,000 clones, approximately 47% of them singletons. This clone was detected a few times. The V and J genes are TRBV5-4 and TRBJ2-3; D unclear. This receptor was identified in a woman aged 50 to 65 in good health and CMV-seronegative. Sequenced sample: PBMCs. The CDR3 sequence is CASSPQILPSTDTQYF. For the CDR3, the DNA is TGTGCCAGCAGCCCCCAGATTCTCCCTAGCACAGATACGCAGTATTTT. Variable domain in full (rest from reference TRBV5-4 and TRBJ2-3): ETGVTQSPTHLIKTRGQQVTLRCSSQSGHNTVSWYQQALGQGPQFIFQYYREEENGRGNFPPRFSGLQFPNYSSELNVNALELDDSALYLCASSPQILPSTDTQYFGPGTRLTVL.